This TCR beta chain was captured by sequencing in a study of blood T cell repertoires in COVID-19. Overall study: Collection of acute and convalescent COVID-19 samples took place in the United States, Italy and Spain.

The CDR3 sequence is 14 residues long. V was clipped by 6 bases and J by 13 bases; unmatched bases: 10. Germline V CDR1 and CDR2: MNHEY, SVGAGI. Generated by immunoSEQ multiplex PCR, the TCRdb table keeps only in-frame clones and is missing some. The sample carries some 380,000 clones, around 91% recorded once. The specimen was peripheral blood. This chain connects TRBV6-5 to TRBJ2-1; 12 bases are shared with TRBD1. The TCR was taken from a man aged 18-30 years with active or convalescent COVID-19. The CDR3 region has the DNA TGTGCCAGCAGGGCCTCAGGGACAGGGGGCGACCAGTTCTTC. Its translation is CASRASGTGGDQFF.